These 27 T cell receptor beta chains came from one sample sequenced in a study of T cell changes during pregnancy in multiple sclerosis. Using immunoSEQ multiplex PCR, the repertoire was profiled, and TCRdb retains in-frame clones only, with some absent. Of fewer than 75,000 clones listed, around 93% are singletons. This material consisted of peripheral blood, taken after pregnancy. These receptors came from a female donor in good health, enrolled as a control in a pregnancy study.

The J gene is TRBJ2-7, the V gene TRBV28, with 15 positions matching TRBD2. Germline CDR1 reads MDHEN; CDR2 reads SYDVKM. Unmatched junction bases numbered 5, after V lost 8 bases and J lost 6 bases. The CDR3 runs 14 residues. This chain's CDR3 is CASGLAGGGTEQYF. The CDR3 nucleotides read TGTGCCAGCGGACTAGCGGGAGGGGGTACCGAGCAGTACTTC.

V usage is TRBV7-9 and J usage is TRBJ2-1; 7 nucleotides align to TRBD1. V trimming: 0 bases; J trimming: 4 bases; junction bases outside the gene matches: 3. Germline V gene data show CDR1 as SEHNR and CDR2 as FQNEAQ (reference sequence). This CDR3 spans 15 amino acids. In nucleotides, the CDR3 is TGTGCCAGCAGCTTAGCCCCGACAGGGTACAATGAGCAGTTCTTC. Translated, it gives CASSLAPTGYNEQFF.

The CDR3 spells CASSQDGYGTNNEQFF. CDR3 sequence (DNA): TGCGCCAGCAGCCAAGATGGATATGGGACAAACAATGAGCAGTTCTTC. The chain joins TRBV4-3 to TRBJ2-1; perhaps TRBD1 as D (6 bases). Germline assignment: CDR1 LGHNA and CDR2 YSLEER. CDR3 length: 16 residues. Between the trimmed V and J ends, which lost 0 bases and 5 bases, there was a span of 14 bases.

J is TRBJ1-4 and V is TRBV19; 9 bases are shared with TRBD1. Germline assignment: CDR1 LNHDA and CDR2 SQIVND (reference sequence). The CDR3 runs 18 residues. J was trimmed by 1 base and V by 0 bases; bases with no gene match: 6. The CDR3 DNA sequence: TGTGCCAGTAGTATAGACCTTACAGGGGGCGAAACTAATGAAAAACTGTTTTTT. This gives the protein CASSIDLTGGETNEKLFF.

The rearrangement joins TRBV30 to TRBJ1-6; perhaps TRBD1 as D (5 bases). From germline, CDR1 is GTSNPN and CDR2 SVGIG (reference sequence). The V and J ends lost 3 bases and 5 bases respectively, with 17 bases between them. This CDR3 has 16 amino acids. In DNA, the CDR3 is TGTGCCTGGAGCCCCAGGTGGAACAGGAATAATTCACCCCTCCACTTT. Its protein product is CAWSPRWNRNNSPLHF.

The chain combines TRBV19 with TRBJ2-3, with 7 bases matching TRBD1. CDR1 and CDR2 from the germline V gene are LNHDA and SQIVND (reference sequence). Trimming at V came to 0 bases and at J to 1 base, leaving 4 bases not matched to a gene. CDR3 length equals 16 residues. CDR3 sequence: CASSIEEGAGTDTQYF. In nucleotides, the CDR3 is TGTGCCAGTAGTATAGAAGAGGGGGCAGGCACAGATACGCAGTATTTT.

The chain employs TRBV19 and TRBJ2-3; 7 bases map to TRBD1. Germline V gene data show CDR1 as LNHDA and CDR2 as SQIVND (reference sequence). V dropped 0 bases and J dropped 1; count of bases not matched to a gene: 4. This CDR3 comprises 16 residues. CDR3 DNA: TGTGCCAGTAGTATAGAGAGGGGGACAGGCACAGATACGCAGTATTTT. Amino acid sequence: CASSIERGTGTDTQYF.

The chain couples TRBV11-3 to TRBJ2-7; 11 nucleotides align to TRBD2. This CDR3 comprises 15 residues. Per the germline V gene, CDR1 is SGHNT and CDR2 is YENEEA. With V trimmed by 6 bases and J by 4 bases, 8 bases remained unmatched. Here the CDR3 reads CASSPLAGVGYEQYF. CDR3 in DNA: TGTGCCAGCAGTCCACTAGCGGGAGTCGGGTACGAGCAGTACTTC.

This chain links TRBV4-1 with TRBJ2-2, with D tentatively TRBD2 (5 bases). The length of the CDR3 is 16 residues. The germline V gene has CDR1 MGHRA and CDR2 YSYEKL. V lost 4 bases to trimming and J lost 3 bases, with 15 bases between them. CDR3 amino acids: CASSLSTGSYTGELFF. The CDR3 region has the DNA TGCGCCAGCAGCCTTTCGACTGGGAGTTACACCGGGGAGCTGTTTTTT.

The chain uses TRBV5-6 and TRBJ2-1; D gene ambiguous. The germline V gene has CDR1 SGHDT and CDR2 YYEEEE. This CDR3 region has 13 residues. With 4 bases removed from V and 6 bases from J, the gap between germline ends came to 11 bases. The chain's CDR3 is CASSTSLGNEQFF. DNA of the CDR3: TGTGCCAGCAGCACGTCGCTAGGCAATGAGCAGTTCTTC.

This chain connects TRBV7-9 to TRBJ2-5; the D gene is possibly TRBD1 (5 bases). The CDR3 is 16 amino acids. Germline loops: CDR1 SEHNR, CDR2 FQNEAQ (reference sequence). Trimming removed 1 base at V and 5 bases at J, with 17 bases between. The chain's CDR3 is CASSLGDRKGAETQYF. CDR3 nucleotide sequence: TGTGCCAGCAGCTTAGGCGATCGGAAAGGGGCGGAGACCCAGTACTTC.

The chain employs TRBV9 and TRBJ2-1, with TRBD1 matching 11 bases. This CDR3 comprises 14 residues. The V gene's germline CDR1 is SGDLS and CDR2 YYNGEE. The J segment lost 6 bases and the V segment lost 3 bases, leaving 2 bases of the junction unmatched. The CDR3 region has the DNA TGTGCCAGCAGCGCGGACAGGGGGCTCAATGAGCAGTTCTTC. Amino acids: CASSADRGLNEQFF.

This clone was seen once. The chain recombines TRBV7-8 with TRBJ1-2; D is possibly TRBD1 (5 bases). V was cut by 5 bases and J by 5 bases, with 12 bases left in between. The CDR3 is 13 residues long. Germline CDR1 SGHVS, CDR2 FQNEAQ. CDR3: CASSPSREYGYTF. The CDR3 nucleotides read TGTGCCAGCAGCCCGTCCAGGGAATATGGCTACACCTTC.

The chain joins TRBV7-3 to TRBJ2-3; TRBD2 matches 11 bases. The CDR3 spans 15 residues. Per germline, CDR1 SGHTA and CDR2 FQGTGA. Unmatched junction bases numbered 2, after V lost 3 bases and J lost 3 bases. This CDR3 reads CASSFLAGGTDTQYF. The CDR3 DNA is TGTGCCAGCAGCTTTTTAGCGGGGGGGACAGATACGCAGTATTTT. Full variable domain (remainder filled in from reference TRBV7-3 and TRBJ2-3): GAGVSQTPSNKVTEKGKYVELRCDPISGHTALYWYRQSLGQGPEFLIYFQGTGAADDSGLPNDRFFAVRPEGSVSTLKIQRTERGDSAVYLCASSFLAGGTDTQYFGPGTRLTVL.

CDR3 DNA sequence: TGTGCCAGCAGCCCGGGGACAGGGTACTACGAGCAGTACTTC. Translation: CASSPGTGYYEQYF. J is TRBJ2-7 and V is TRBV9, with TRBD1 matching over 9 bases. The CDR3 spans 14 residues. The V gene end was trimmed by 4 bases and the J gene end by 3 bases; junction bases not matched to a gene: 5. Per germline, CDR1 SGDLS and CDR2 YYNGEE. The variable domain in full, with the rest retrieved from reference TRBV9 and TRBJ2-7, is DSGVTQTPKHLITATGQRVTLRCSPRSGDLSVYWYQQSLDQGLQFLIQYYNGEERAKGNILERFSAQQFPDLHSELNLSSLELGDSALYFCASSPGTGYYEQYFGPGTRLTVT.

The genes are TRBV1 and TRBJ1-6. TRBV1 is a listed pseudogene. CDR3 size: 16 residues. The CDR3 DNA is TGCACCAGCAGCCAAGCCGGGGTTACTTCTAATTCACCCCTCCACTTT. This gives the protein CTSSQAGVTSNSPLHF.

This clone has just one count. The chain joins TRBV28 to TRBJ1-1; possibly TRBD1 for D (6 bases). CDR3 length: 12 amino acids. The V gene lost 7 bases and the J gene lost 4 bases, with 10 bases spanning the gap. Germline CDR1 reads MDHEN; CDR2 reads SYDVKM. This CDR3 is CASTLGGTEAFF. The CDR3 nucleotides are TGTGCCAGCACCTTAGGGGGCACTGAAGCTTTCTTT.

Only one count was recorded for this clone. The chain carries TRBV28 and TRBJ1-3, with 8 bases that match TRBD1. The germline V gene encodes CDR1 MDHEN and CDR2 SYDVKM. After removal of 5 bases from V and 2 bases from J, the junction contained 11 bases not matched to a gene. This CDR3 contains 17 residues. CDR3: CASSVLEGQAAGNTIYF. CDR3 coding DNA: TGTGCCAGCAGTGTACTCGAGGGACAGGCGGCTGGAAACACCATATATTTT.

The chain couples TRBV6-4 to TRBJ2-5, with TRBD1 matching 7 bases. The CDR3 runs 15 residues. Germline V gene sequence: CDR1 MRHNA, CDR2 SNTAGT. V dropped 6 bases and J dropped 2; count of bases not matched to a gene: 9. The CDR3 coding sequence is TGTGCCAGCAGAACCTCCGGGACAGCTCAAGAGACCCAGTACTTC. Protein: CASRTSGTAQETQYF.

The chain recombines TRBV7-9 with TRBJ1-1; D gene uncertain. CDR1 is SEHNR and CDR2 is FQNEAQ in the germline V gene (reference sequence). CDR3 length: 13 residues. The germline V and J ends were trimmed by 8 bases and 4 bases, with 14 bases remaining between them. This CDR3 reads CASADRGFTEAFF. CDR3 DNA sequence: TGTGCCAGCGCAGACCGGGGATTCACTGAAGCTTTCTTT.

The CDR3: CASSVQTGTYEQYF. The CDR3 DNA reads as TGTGCCAGCAGCGTCCAGACAGGGACTTACGAGCAGTACTTC. The rearrangement uses TRBV5-4 and TRBJ2-7; weak D call: TRBD1 (7 bases). CDR3 length equals 14 residues. V was trimmed by 4 bases and J by 4 bases, leaving 15 bases between them. Per germline, CDR1 SGHNT and CDR2 YYREEE (reference sequence).

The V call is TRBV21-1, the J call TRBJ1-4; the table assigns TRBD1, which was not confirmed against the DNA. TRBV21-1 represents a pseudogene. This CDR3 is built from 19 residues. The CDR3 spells CASSKDPGQGYILNEKLFF. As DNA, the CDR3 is TGTGCCAGCAGCAAAGACCCGGGACAGGGCTACATTCTTAACGAAAAACTGTTTTTT.

This chain's CDR3 is CASSQRGYSSTDTQYF. The CDR3 coding sequence is TGTGCCAGCAGCCAGCGGGGCTACTCTAGCACAGATACGCAGTATTTT. V is TRBV5-4 and J is TRBJ2-3; 7 positions match TRBD2. V shed 4 bases, J shed 0 bases, and the junction held 8 bases outside the gene matches. Germline CDR1 and CDR2: SGHNT and YYREEE (reference sequence). CDR3 size: 16 residues.

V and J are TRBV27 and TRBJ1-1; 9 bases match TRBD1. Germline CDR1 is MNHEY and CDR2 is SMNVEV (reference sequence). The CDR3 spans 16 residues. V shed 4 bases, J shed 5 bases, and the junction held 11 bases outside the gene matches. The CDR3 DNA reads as TGTGCCAGCAGTTCACACGGGACAGGGAGGGGAACTGAAGCTTTCTTT. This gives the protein CASSSHGTGRGTEAFF.

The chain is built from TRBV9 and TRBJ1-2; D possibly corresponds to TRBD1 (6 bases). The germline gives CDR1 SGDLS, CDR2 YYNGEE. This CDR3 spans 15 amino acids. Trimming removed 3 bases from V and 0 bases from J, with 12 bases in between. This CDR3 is CASSGTGTSNYGYTF. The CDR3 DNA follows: TGTGCCAGCAGCGGAACAGGGACATCTAACTATGGCTACACCTTC.

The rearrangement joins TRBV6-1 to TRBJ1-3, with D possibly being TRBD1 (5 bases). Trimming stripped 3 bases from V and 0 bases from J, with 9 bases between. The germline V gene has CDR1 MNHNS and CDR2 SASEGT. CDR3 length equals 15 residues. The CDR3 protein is CASSDATASGNTIYF. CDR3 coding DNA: TGTGCCAGCAGTGACGCGACAGCCTCTGGAAACACCATATATTTT.

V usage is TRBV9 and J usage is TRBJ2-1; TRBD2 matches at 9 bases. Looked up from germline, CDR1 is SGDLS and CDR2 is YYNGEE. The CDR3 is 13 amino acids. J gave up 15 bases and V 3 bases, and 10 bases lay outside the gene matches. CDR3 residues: CASSARSGGGRFF. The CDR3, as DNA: TGTGCCAGCAGCGCCCGTAGCGGGGGAGGAAGGTTCTTC.